The source of this TCR beta chain is a study of T cell responses to AZD1222 COVID-19 vaccine. Study findings and constraints: Unmutated variant regions are reportedly the target of nearly half of TCRs that are spike-specific. Donors, mostly white British, included more females; clonal diversity was possibly underestimated. Sampling that yielded the repertoires occurred only after the peak T cell response. Baseline seropositives among AZD1222 recipients totaled only 5 to 7.

The table came from immunoSEQ multiplex PCR; TCRdb's copy has only in-frame clones and leaves some out. Found here are 150,000 to 200,000 clones, around 94% of them singletons; the top ten hold over 4.5%. As for this clone: Antigen: not known.

The sample in question was peripheral blood, obtained 28 days after the second AZD1222 dose. This receptor was taken from an adult who received the AZD1222 COVID-19 vaccine.

CDR3 DNA sequence: TGTGCCTGGGCAGGGGGGGCCCCTGAAGCTTTCTTT. Translation gives CAWAGGAPEAFF. This sequence joins TRBV30 and TRBJ1-1; TRBD1 agrees at 7 bases. V lost 5 bases, J lost 6 bases, and 6 bases stayed unmatched. Germline V CDR1 and CDR2: GTSNPN, SVGIG (reference sequence). The CDR3 runs to 12 residues.